The clone carrying this T cell receptor (beta chain) was seen many times. The antigen remains unidentified. These data are taken from a study of post-analysis software for immune sequencing data. Across the whole study: Relapsing-remitting, secondary progressive and progressive-relapsing forms made up the multiple sclerosis disease courses.

The CDR3 contains 17 residues. CDR1 is SGHRS and CDR2 is YFSETQ in the germline V gene. V was clipped by 0 bases and J by 3 bases; unmatched bases: 6. The study's findings and limits: Among roughly 5 TRBV segments more frequent in patients than controls were TRBV5-6, TRBV5-1 and TRBV20-1. Samples sharing a preparation batch grouped tightly together when assessed by F measure. Compared with controls, patients showed significantly lower normalized Chao1 diversity.

TCR beta cDNA libraries included unique molecular identifiers. Once about 0.95 to 10 million T cells were used, roughly 0.5 million cDNA molecules resulted. TCRdb used MiXCR to reprocess the PCR reads, holding one entry per CDR3 protein. The profile shows around 250,000 distinct CDR3 sequences, 30% to 45% of them singletons. The sample taken for sequencing was blood. The TCR sequence derives from a girl aged 5-17 years with multiple sclerosis. This chain links TRBV5-1 with TRBJ2-3, with 11 bases aligning to TRBD2. CDR3 sequence: CASSLAELAGDTDTQYF. In nucleotides, the CDR3 is TGCGCCAGCAGCTTGGCCGAACTAGCGGGAGATACAGATACGCAGTATTTT. The full variable domain, its missing parts supplied by reference TRBV5-1 and TRBJ2-3, is KAGVTQTPRYLIKTRGQQVTLSCSPISGHRSVSWYQQTPGQGLQFLFEYFSETQRNKGNFPGRFSGRQFSNSRSEMNVSTLELGDSALYLCASSLAELAGDTDTQYFGPGTRLTVL.